These 25 T cell receptor beta chains originate from one sample sequenced in a study of a mutant IDH1 vaccine in newly diagnosed glioma. Time point of the sample: baseline, week 1 (first vaccination visit). Treatment: pre-vaccination baseline after standard-of-care therapy. Generated by immunoSEQ multiplex PCR, the TCRdb table keeps only in-frame clones and is missing some. The repertoire holds approximately 67,000 clones, around 82% seen once, with around 4.5% in the top ten. This sample comprised peripheral blood mononuclear cells (PBMCs), obtained from a glioma patient treated with radiotherapy, temozolomide or both. The origin of the receptors is a woman under 30 with glioma. Some clones in this sample may be carry-over from other donors' samples.

The rearrangement links TRBV9 to TRBJ2-3; D ambiguous. CDR1 and CDR2 from the germline V gene are SGDLS and YYNGEE. The V end was cut by 2 bases, the J end by 4 bases, with 14 bases between. CDR3 length: 15 residues. As DNA, the CDR3 is TGTGCCAGCAGCGTCTCTGACCCATACCCAGATACGCAGTATTTT. It yields the protein CASSVSDPYPDTQYF.

V gene TRBV7-2 combines with J gene TRBJ2-1; possibly TRBD1 for D (5 bases). Germline CDR1 and CDR2: SGHTA and FQGNSA. Deletions cut 5 bases from V and 8 bases from J, with 10 bases between. The CDR3 has 12 amino acids. The CDR3 spells CASSLGVYEQFF. The DNA of the CDR3 is TGTGCCAGCAGCCTAGGGGTCTATGAGCAGTTCTTC.

There are a few counts of this clone. The sample holds other DNA sequences that translate to the same CDR3. The rearrangement uses TRBV2 and TRBJ1-1, with 8 nucleotides matching TRBD1. Trimming removed 5 bases from V and 4 bases from J; junction bases left unmatched: 3. Germline V CDR1 and CDR2: SNHLY, FYNNEI. This CDR3 has 13 residues. CDR3 coding DNA: TGTGCCAGCAGTAGGACAGGGAGCACTGAAGCTTTCTTT. Translated: CASSRTGSTEAFF.

The chain joins TRBV7-9 to TRBJ1-6; no clear D. Germline V lookup: CDR1 SEHNR, CDR2 FQNEAQ (reference sequence). This CDR3 has 15 amino acids. The V end was cut by 1 base, the J end by 7 bases, with 11 bases between. As DNA, the CDR3 is TGTGCCAGCAGCTTAGACATGATCGAGAATTCACCCCTCCACTTT. It yields the protein CASSLDMIENSPLHF.

V is TRBV19 and J is TRBJ2-7, with 7 bases matching TRBD1. Germline assignment: CDR1 LNHDA and CDR2 SQIVND (reference sequence). Trimming took 4 bases from V and 2 from J; bases not matched to a gene: 5. The CDR3 contains 14 residues. The CDR3 loop reads CASSKQGIAYEQYF. In nucleotides, the CDR3 is TGTGCCAGTAGTAAACAGGGGATAGCCTACGAGCAGTACTTC. The variable domain in full, with the rest retrieved from reference TRBV19 and TRBJ2-7, is DGGITQSPKYLFRKEGQNVTLSCEQNLNHDAMYWYRQDPGQGLRLIYYSQIVNDFQKGDIAEGYSVSREKKESFPLTVTSAQKNPTAFYLCASSKQGIAYEQYFGPGTRLTVT.

The chain joins TRBV5-1 to TRBJ1-3; possible D gene TRBD1, 5 bases. V shed 0 bases and J shed 4 bases, with 8 bases lying between them. The CDR3 contains 14 residues. The V gene's germline CDR1 is SGHRS and CDR2 YFSETQ. For the CDR3, the DNA is TGCGCCAGCAGCTTGGCAGGGTACGGAAACACCATATATTTT. Protein: CASSLAGYGNTIYF.

The chain uses TRBV9 and TRBJ2-2; 10 bases agree with TRBD2. The V segment lost 7 bases and the J segment 6 bases; nucleotides outside the gene matches: 12. The CDR3 covers 16 residues. Germline lookup yields CDR1 SGDLS and CDR2 YYNGEE. The DNA for the CDR3 is TGTGCCAGCCAGGACGGGAGCGGGGGGGCCCCCGGGGAGCTGTTTTTT. It specifies CASQDGSGGAPGELFF.

This clone was seen once. The rearrangement joins TRBV4-1 to TRBJ1-5; D might be TRBD1 (6 bases). Germline CDR1 reads MGHRA; CDR2 reads YSYEKL. This CDR3 spans 13 amino acids. Trimming stripped 4 bases from V and 6 bases from J, with 10 bases between. The CDR3, as DNA: TGCGCCAGCAGCCTGGGGGCGGGTCAGCCCCAGCATTTT. It codes for CASSLGAGQPQHF.

J is TRBJ1-5 and V is TRBV7-9; possibly TRBD1 for D (5 bases). Trimming cost V 5 bases and J 3 bases, with 11 bases left between them. The CDR3 contains 14 residues. The germline gives CDR1 SEHNR, CDR2 FQNEAQ (reference sequence). CDR3 in DNA: TGTGCCAGCAGCAGGGGCTTTGACAATCAGCCCCAGCATTTT. Translating it yields CASSRGFDNQPQHF.

This rearrangement joins TRBV6-6 to TRBJ1-2; 7 bases align to TRBD1. Germline V gene data show CDR1 as MNHNY and CDR2 as SVGAGI (reference sequence). The CDR3 loop spans 16 amino acids. V lost 7 bases, J lost 4 bases, and 15 bases stayed unmatched. CDR3 nucleotide sequence: TGTGCCAGCACCCTAATCAAGGGACAGAGTTCCTATGGCTACACCTTC. Translation: CASTLIKGQSSYGYTF.

The sample holds one count of this clone. The chain joins TRBV2 to TRBJ2-1; no reliable D call. The germline V and J ends were trimmed by 2 bases and 7 bases, with 18 bases remaining between them. The CDR3 runs 16 residues. Germline V gene data show CDR1 as SNHLY and CDR2 as FYNNEI. CDR3 residues: CASSETDAALGNEQFF. The CDR3 DNA follows: TGTGCCAGCAGTGAAACGGATGCAGCGCTGGGGAATGAGCAGTTCTTC.

The chain uses TRBV11-2 and TRBJ1-1, with D perhaps matching TRBD1 (5 bases). This CDR3 contains 13 residues. Between the trimmed V and J ends, which lost 3 bases and 4 bases, there was a span of 9 bases. Germline V gives CDR1 SGHAT, CDR2 FQNNGV. CDR3 amino acids: CASSFSGTTEAFF. DNA for the CDR3: TGTGCCAGCAGCTTTTCAGGGACCACTGAAGCTTTCTTT.

The chain couples TRBV28 to TRBJ1-5; 7 bases are a match to TRBD1. CDR1 and CDR2 from the germline V gene are MDHEN and SYDVKM. CDR3 size: 13 residues. V was clipped by 8 bases and J by 5 bases; unmatched bases: 6. The DNA for the CDR3 is TGTGCCAGCCGGGGACAGTTTCATCAGCCCCAGCATTTT. It is translated as CASRGQFHQPQHF.

The chain links TRBV4-2 to TRBJ2-1, with 11 positions matching TRBD2. The J segment lost 6 bases and the V segment lost 2 bases, leaving 6 bases of the junction unmatched. The germline gives CDR1 LGHNA, CDR2 YNFKEQ. This CDR3 comprises 16 residues. The DNA of the CDR3 is TGTGCCAGCAGCCAACTAGCGGGAGGCCGCTCCAATGAGCAGTTCTTC. It yields the protein CASSQLAGGRSNEQFF.

The chain carries TRBV7-9 and TRBJ1-3, with 7 bases that match TRBD1. Unmatched junction bases numbered 3, after V lost 0 bases and J lost 1 base. The CDR3 loop spans 16 amino acids. Germline V gene lookup returns CDR1 SEHNR and CDR2 FQNEAQ (reference sequence). CDR3 in amino acids: CASSLAQGVSGNTIYF. In DNA form, the CDR3 reads TGTGCCAGCAGCTTAGCTCAGGGGGTATCTGGAAACACCATATATTTT.

This rearrangement joins TRBV2 to TRBJ1-3; D is uncertain. Germline-derived CDR1 and CDR2 are SNHLY and FYNNEI. The V end lost 8 bases, the J end lost 0 bases, and 11 bases lay between the germline ends. The CDR3 loop spans 14 amino acids. CDR3 DNA: TGTGCCAGCGCTGAGATGTCCTCTGGAAACACCATATATTTT. This encodes CASAEMSSGNTIYF.

This chain links TRBV5-6 with TRBJ1-5; D ambiguous. Trimming cost V 0 bases and J 0 bases, with 4 bases left between them. There are 14 residues in the CDR3. Germline values: CDR1 SGHDT, CDR2 YYEEEE. CDR3 loop: CASSLAPSNQPQHF. The DNA of the CDR3 is TGTGCCAGCAGCTTGGCACCTAGCAATCAGCCCCAGCATTTT.

The chain links TRBV13 to TRBJ1-2; D may be TRBD1 (6 bases). CDR3 length equals 12 residues. Germline V lookup: CDR1 PRHDT, CDR2 FYEKMQ (reference sequence). Trimming removed 3 bases from V and 7 bases from J, with 9 bases in between. CDR3 sequence: CASSLDRRGYTF. CDR3 DNA: TGTGCCAGCAGCTTGGACAGACGTGGCTACACCTTC.

The V and J genes are TRBV14 and TRBJ2-2; TRBD1 aligns across 11 bases. The CDR3 totals 17 residues. V trimming: 1 base; J trimming: 4 bases; junction bases outside the gene matches: 5. Per germline, CDR1 SGHDN and CDR2 FVKESK. In nucleotides, the CDR3 is TGTGCCAGCAGCCAAGCACACGGGACAGGGGGCACCGGGGAGCTGTTTTTT. It translates to CASSQAHGTGGTGELFF.

The genes are TRBV19 and TRBJ1-1; D is possibly TRBD1 (5 bases). Trimming cost V 5 bases and J 5 bases, with 9 bases left between them. CDR1 and CDR2 (germline): LNHDA, SQIVND (reference sequence). The CDR3 extends over 12 amino acids. CDR3 nucleotides: TGTGCCAGTAGTTGGGGACGGACTGAAGCTTTCTTT. This encodes CASSWGRTEAFF.

The CDR3 spells CASSQTGGSHEQYF. CDR3 coding DNA: TGCGCCAGCAGCCAGACAGGGGGTTCCCACGAGCAGTACTTC. The rearrangement uses TRBV5-1 and TRBJ2-7; the match to TRBD1 covers 9 bases. CDR3 length equals 14 residues. V dropped 4 bases and J dropped 5; count of bases not matched to a gene: 7. Per the germline V gene, CDR1 is SGHRS and CDR2 is YFSETQ.

The chain is built from TRBV5-4 and TRBJ1-4; D possibly corresponds to TRBD1 (6 bases). Germline loops: CDR1 SGHNT, CDR2 YYREEE (reference sequence). The CDR3 is 16 residues long. V lost 4 bases and J 2 bases, leaving 15 bases between the germline ends. CDR3 loop: CASSRSGGQTNEKLFF. The CDR3 DNA is TGTGCCAGCAGCCGTTCTGGAGGACAGACTAATGAAAAACTGTTTTTT.

The CDR3 loop is CASSLGFGDTQYF. The CDR3 coding sequence is TGCGCCAGCAGCTTAGGATTTGGAGATACGCAGTATTTT. The rearrangement joins TRBV5-1 to TRBJ2-3; no definite D call. The germline V gene encodes CDR1 SGHRS and CDR2 YFSETQ. The CDR3 has 13 residues. Trimming left V 2 bases short and J 5 bases short, with 9 bases between.

The rearrangement links TRBV6-5 to TRBJ2-7; possibly TRBD1 for D (6 bases). This CDR3 comprises 13 residues. Trimming removed 2 bases from V and 2 bases from J, with 7 bases in between. CDR1 MNHEY and CDR2 SVGAGI come from the germline V gene. This CDR3 is CASSYEGAYEQYF. The CDR3 region has the DNA TGTGCCAGCAGTTACGAGGGGGCCTACGAGCAGTACTTC.

The genes are TRBV7-3 and TRBJ1-1; no definite D call. The CDR3 covers 15 residues. V was shortened by 6 bases and J by 2 bases, with 16 bases between the two germline ends. Germline CDR1 and CDR2: SGHTA and FQGTGA. The chain's CDR3 is CASSSGPRANTEAFF. In nucleotides, the CDR3 is TGTGCCAGCAGTTCCGGCCCCCGGGCAAACACTGAAGCTTTCTTT.